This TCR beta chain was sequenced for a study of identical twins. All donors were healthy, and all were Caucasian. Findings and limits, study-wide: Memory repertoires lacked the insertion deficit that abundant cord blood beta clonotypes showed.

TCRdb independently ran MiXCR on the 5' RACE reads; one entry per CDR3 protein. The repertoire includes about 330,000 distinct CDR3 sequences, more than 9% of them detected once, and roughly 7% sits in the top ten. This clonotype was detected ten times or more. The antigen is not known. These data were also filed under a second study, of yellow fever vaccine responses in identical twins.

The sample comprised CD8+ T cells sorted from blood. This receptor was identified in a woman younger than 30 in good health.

The CDR3 region is CASSLRGGRTDTQYF. DNA of the CDR3: TGTGCCAGCAGCTTAAGAGGGGGTCGCACAGATACGCAGTATTTT. This chain uses TRBV7-6 with TRBJ2-3; a possible D gene is TRBD1 (6 bases). Trimming shortened V by 2 bases and J by 1 base, and 10 bases separated the two germline ends. From germline, CDR1 is SGHVS and CDR2 FNYEAQ. CDR3 length: 15 residues.